Each of the 2 T cell receptor beta chains below was sequenced from the same sample in a study of cytomegalovirus exposure and HLA in healthy donors. Researchers ran the PCR with 60 Vbeta and 13 Jbeta primers. The table came from immunoSEQ multiplex PCR; TCRdb's copy has only in-frame clones and leaves some out. The table lists approximately 40,000 clones. The material sequenced was PBMCs. The origin of the receptors is a woman aged 30 to 39 in good health and CMV-seronegative.

The chain links TRBV4-2 to TRBJ2-1, with a tentative D call TRBD1 (6 bases). With 6 bases removed from V and 5 bases from J, the gap between germline ends came to 14 bases. CDR1 is LGHNA, CDR2 YNFKEQ, per germline. This CDR3 is built from 14 residues. The DNA for the CDR3 is TGTGCCAGCAGGCTGGTTCAGGGGAACAATGAGCAGTTCTTC. Its protein product is CASRLVQGNNEQFF.

The J gene is TRBJ1-1, the V gene TRBV4-1; D gene uncertain. V was clipped by 0 bases and J by 1 base, with 9 bases between them. CDR1 is MGHRA and CDR2 is YSYEKL in the germline V gene. The CDR3 sequence is 15 residues long. The CDR3 coding sequence is TGCGCCAGCAGCCAAGATCGTACAGAGAACACTGAAGCTTTCTTT. This translates into CASSQDRTENTEAFF.